This TCR beta chain emerged from a study of blood T cell repertoires in COVID-19 (dated by TCRdb to 2019 to 2021). Regarding the research as a whole: Collaborator samples came from the United States, Italy and Spain and covered acute and convalescent phases of COVID-19. The prospective study material was composed of cDNA or gDNA derived from T cells, B-cell-depleted T cells, or PBMCs. Deeply sampled blood TCRbeta repertoires from subjects exposed to, actively infected with, or recovered from COVID-19 were included in the dataset. The repertoires were released in a freely available public database intended as a resource for research on the immune response to SARS-CoV-2. Samples were obtained from the ongoing ImmuneRACE study (first 160 participants) and from about 1,300 subjects provided by 6 global collaborators. Nearly every sample came with metadata listing a de-identified subject ID, COVID-19 status, age in years and sex. Where available, HLA class I and class II types were taken from metadata supplied by the sample provider and were not determined by assay-based typing. Broad study findings and their caveats: How much clinical and demographic metadata was included differed by source and by participant, and the metadata was provided uncurated.

This clone showed up just a few times. Its target antigen remains unknown. No base quality information exists; no much larger clone differs at one position. The collaborating institutions used their own protocols to collect whole blood in K2EDTA tubes. For TCRbeta analysis, collaborators shipped samples in one of three forms: frozen whole blood, isolated PBMCs, or DNA extracted from either of those sample types. From cysteine to phenylalanine, the CDR3 is 16 amino acids long. Only the CDR3 region is kept as DNA, spanning 48 bases read in frame from base 1. V has 2 bases trimmed and J has 1 base trimmed; junction bases matching no gene number 7. CDR1 LNHDA and CDR2 SQIVND were looked up in the germline V gene (reference sequence). TCRbeta CDR3 regions were amplified from genomic DNA by means of the immunoSEQ Assay, a bias-controlled multiplex PCR. Processing in the source paper ran as follows. Nucleated cell counts per sample were estimated from amplification of reference gene primers within the assay. To quantify the absolute abundance of each unique TCRbeta CDR3 rearrangement, sequence reads were collapsed and filtered. For each sample, productive Simpson clonality was calculated as the square root of Simpson's diversity index across productive rearrangements. Held by TCRdb, this immuneACCESS table contains in-frame sequences only and omits some clones. Under half of the omission traces to an unresolved V gene where checked; the cause of the rest is unknown. That table supplies the V and J calls and clone size; D and trimming were determined from the DNA. The sample data list 110,000 to 150,000 clones, and 81% of these were observed just once. About 7.5% of the sample is in the top ten clones.

Material: peripheral blood. This TCR was recovered from a human donor in a cohort sampled during active COVID-19. The sequence joins TRBV19 to TRBJ2-7, with TRBD1 identical over 8 junction bases. This receptor carries the CDR3 CASSIWQGARSYEQYF. The DNA is TGTGCCAGTAGTATATGGCAGGGGGCTCGGTCCTACGAGCAGTACTTC.